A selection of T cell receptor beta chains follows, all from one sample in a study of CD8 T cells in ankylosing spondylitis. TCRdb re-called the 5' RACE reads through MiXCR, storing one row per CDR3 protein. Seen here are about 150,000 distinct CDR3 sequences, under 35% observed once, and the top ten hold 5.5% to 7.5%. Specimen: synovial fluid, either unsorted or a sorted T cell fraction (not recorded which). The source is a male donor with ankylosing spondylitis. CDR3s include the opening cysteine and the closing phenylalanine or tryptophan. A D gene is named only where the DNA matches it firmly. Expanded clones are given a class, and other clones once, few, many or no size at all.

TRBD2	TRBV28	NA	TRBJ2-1	CASSLSWRGVINEQFF	TGTGCCAGCAGTTTATCTTGGCGGGGGGTAATAAATGAGCAGTTCTTC
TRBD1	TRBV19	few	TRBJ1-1	CASSLWTGGEENTEAFF	TGTGCCAGTAGTTTGTGGACAGGGGGAGAGGAGAACACTGAAGCTTTCTTT
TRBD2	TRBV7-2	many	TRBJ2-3	CASSLSSAASGTWDTQYF	TGTGCCAGCAGCTTATCGTCCGCGGCTAGCGGGACCTGGGATACGCAGTATTTT
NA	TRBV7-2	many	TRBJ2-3	CASSLGPAGLSTDTQYF	TGTGCCAGCAGCTTGGGCCCAGCCGGGCTAAGCACAGATACGCAGTATTTT
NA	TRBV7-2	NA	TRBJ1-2	CASSLGVGFANYGYTF	TGTGCCAGCAGCTTGGGGGTGGGGTTTGCTAACTATGGCTACACCTTC
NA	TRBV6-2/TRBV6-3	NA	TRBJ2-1	CASRARVNEQFF	TGTGCCAGCAGGGCTAGGGTCAATGAGCAGTTCTTC
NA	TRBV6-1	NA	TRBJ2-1	CASSKDFSASYNEQFF	TGTGCCAGCAGCAAAGACTTTAGCGCCTCCTACAATGAGCAGTTCTTC
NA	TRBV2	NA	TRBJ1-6	CASRGDGALNSPLHF	TGTGCCAGCAGGGGGGACGGCGCGCTTAATTCACCCCTCCACTTT
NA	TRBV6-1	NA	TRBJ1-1	CASSRSLSNTEAFF	TGTGCCAGCAGTCGTTCACTCTCGAACACTGAAGCTTTCTTT
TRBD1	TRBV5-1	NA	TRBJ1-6	CASSPPGQGGSRSPLHF	TGCGCCAGCAGTCCCCCGGGACAGGGGGGATCGAGGTCACCCCTCCACTTT
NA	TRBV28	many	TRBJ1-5	CASSLGGHTNQPQHF	TGTGCCAGCAGTTTAGGTGGGCACACCAATCAGCCCCAGCATTTT
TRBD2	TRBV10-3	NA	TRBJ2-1	CAISGTSGGNNEQFF	TGTGCCATCAGTGGGACTAGCGGGGGGAACAATGAGCAGTTCTTC
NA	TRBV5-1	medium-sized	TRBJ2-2	CASSLGDSGLNTGELFF	TGCGCCAGCAGCTTGGGGGACTCGGGACTTAACACCGGGGAGCTGTTTTTT
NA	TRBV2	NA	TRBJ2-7	CASIPRRGAEQYF	TGTGCCAGCATCCCCCGACGAGGGGCCGAGCAGTACTTC
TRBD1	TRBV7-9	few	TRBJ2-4	CASSSTGQGAKNIQYF	TGTGCCAGCAGCTCGACAGGGCAAGGGGCCAAAAACATTCAGTACTTC
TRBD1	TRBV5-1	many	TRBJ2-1	CASSLGRGRNEQFF	TGCGCCAGCAGCTTGGGCAGGGGGCGGAATGAGCAGTTCTTC
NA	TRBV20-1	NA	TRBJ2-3	CSARGLASTDTQYF	TGCAGTGCTAGAGGGCTGGCCAGCACAGATACGCAGTATTTT
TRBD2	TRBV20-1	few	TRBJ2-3	CSAPPGLVHTDTQYF	TGCAGTGCGCCTCCGGGACTAGTCCACACAGATACGCAGTATTTT
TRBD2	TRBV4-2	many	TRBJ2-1	CASSQGLAAYNEQFF	TGTGCCAGCAGCCAAGGACTAGCGGCATACAATGAGCAGTTCTTC
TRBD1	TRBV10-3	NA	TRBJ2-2	CAIAAGGADGELFF	TGTGCCATCGCCGCAGGGGGCGCGGACGGGGAGCTGTTTTTT
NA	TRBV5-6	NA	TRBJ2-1	CASSPRDSVSYNEQFF	TGTGCCAGCAGCCCTCGGGACTCGGTCTCCTACAATGAGCAGTTCTTC
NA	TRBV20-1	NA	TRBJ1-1	CSAPGRAEAFF	TGCAGTGCTCCAGGTAGAGCTGAAGCTTTCTTT
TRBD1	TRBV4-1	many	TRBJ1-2	CASSQPRGRGLNYGYTF	TGCGCCAGCAGCCAACCCAGGGGGCGAGGTCTAAACTATGGCTACACCTTC
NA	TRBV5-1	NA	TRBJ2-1	CASSLSLTVLGNEQFF	TGCGCCAGCAGCTTGAGCCTGACAGTCTTAGGCAATGAGCAGTTCTTC
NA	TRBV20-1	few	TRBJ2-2	CSARDKGVTRELFF	TGCAGTGCTAGAGACAAAGGGGTGACTCGGGAGCTGTTTTTT
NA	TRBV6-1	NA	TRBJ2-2	CASSEYGLQGPNTGELFF	TGTGCCAGCAGTGAATATGGGCTACAGGGTCCGAACACCGGGGAGCTGTTTTTT
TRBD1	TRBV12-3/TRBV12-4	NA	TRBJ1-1	CASRRDRGPGNTEAFF	TGTGCCAGCAGACGAGACAGGGGGCCGGGGAACACTGAAGCTTTCTTT
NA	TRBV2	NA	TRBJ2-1	CASSREQGGNEQFF	TGTGCCAGCTCGCGAGAGCAAGGTGGTAATGAGCAGTTCTTC
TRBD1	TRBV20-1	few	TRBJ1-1	CSPHRDRVGTEAFF	TGCAGTCCCCACCGGGACAGGGTTGGCACTGAAGCTTTCTTT
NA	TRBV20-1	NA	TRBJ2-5	CSALVAETQYF	TGCAGTGCTCTTGTGGCAGAGACCCAGTACTTC